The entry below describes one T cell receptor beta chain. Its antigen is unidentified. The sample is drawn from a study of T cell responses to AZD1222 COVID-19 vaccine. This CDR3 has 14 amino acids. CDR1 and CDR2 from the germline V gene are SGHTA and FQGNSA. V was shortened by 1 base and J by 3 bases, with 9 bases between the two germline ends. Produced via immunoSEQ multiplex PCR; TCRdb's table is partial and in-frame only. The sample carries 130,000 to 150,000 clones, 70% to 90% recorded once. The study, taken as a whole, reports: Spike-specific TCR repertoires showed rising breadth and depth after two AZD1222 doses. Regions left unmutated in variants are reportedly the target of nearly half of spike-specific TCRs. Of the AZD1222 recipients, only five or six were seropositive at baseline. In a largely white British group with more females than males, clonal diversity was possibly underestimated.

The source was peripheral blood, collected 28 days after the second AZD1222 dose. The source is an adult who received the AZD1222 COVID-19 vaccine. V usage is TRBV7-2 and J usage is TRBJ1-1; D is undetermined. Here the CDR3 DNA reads TGTGCCAGCAGCTTAGTTCCCCAGTACACTGAAGCTTTCTTT. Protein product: CASSLVPQYTEAFF. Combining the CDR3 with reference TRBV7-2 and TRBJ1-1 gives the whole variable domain GAGVSQSPSNKVTEKGKDVELRCDPISGHTALYWYRQSLGQGLEFLIYFQGNSAPDKSGLPSDRFSAERTGGSVSTLTIQRTQQEDSAVYLCASSLVPQYTEAFFGQGTRLTVV.